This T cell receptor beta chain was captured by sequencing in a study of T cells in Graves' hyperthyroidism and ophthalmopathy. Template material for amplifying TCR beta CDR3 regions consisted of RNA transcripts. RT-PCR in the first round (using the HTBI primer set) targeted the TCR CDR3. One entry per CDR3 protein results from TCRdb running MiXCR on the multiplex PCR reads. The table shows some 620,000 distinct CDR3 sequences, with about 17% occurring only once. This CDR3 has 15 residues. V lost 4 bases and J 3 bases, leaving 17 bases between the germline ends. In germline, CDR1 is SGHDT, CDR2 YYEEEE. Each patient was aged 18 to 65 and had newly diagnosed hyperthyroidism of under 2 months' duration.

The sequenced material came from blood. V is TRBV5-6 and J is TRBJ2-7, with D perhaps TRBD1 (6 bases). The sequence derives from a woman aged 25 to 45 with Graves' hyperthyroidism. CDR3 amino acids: CASSKVDRDNYEQYF. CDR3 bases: TGTGCCAGCAGCAAAGTCGATAGGGACAACTACGAGCAGTACTTC.